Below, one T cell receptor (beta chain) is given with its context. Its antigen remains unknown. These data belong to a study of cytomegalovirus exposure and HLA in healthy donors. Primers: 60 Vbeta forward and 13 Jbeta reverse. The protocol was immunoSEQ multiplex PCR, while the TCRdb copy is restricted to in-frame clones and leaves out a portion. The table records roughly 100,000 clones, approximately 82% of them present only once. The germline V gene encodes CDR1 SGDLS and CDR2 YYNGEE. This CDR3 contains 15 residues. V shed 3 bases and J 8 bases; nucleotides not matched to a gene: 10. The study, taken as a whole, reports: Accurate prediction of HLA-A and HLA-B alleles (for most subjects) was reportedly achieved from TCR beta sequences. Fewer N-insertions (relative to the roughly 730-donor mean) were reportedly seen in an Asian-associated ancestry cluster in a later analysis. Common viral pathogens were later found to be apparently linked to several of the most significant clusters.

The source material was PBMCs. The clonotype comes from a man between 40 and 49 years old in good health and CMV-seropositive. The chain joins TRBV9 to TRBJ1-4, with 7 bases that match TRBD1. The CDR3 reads CASSEQGTASEKLFF. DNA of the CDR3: TGTGCCAGCAGCGAACAGGGGACCGCCTCGGAAAAACTGTTTTTT.